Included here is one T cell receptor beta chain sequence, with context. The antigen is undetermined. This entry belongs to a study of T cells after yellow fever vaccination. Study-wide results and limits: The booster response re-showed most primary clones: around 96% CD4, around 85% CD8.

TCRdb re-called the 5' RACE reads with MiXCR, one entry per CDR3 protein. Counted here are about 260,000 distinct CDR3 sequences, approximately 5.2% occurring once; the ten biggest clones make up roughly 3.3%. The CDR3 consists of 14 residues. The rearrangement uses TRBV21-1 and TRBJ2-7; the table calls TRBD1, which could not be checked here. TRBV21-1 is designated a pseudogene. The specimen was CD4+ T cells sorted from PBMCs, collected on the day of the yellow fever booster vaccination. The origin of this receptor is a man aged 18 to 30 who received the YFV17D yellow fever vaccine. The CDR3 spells CASSKPTGTYEQYF. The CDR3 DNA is TGTGCCAGCAGCAAACCAACAGGGACTTACGAGCAGTACTTC.